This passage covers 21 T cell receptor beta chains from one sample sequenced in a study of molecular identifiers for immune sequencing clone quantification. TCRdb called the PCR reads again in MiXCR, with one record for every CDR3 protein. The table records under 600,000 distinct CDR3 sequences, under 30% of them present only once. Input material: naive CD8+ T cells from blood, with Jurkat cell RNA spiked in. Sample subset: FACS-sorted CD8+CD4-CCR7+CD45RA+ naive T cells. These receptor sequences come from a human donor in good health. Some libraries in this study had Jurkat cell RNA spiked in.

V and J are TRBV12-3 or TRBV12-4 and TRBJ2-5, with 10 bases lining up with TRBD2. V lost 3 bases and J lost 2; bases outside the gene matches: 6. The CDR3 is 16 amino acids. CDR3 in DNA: TGTGCCAGCAGTTTGAGGCTAGCGGGGGCTCAAGAGACCCAGTACTTC. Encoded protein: CASSLRLAGAQETQYF.

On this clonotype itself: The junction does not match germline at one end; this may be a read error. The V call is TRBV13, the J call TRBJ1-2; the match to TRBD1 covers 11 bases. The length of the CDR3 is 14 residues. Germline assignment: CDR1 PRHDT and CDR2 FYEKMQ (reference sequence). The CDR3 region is CASSPQGQGGGYPF. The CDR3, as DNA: TGTGCCAGCAGCCCCCAGGGACAGGGGGGAGGCTACCCCTTC.

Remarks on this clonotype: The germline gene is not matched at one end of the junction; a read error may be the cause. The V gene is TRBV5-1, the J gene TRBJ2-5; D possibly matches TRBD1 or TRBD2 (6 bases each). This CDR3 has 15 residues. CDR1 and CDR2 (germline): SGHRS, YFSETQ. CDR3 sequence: CASSPPGAWGESQYF. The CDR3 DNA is TGCGCCAGCAGTCCGCCGGGGGCCTGGGGAGAGAGCCAGTACTTC.

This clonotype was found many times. The CDR3 DNA is TGTGCCAGCAGCCCCGCGACAGGGGGGCAAGAGACCCAGTACTTC. It codes for CASSPATGGQETQYF. The chain has TRBV7-9 and TRBJ2-5; 9 nucleotides agree with TRBD1. Trimming took 5 bases from V and 2 from J; bases not matched to a gene: 6. Germline V gene sequence: CDR1 SEHNR, CDR2 FQNEAQ (reference sequence). CDR3 length: 15 residues.

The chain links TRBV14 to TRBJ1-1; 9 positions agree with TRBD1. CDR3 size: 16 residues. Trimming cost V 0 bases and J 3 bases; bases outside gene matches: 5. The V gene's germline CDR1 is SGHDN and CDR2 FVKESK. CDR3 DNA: TGTGCCAGCAGCCAAGAACAACAGGGGGCGTACACTGAAGCTTTCTTT. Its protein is CASSQEQQGAYTEAFF.

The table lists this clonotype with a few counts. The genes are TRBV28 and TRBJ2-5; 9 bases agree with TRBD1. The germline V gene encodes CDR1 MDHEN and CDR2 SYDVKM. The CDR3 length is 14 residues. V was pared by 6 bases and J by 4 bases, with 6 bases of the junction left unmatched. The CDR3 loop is CASRARTGAETQYF. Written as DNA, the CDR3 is TGTGCCAGCAGGGCTCGGACAGGGGCAGAGACCCAGTACTTC.

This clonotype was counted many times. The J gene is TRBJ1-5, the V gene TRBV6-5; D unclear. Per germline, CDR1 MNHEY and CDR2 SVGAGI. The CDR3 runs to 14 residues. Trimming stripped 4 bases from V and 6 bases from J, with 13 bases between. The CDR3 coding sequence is TGTGCCAGCAGTTCTGGACTAGGGTCTCAGCCCCAGCATTTT. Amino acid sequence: CASSSGLGSQPQHF.

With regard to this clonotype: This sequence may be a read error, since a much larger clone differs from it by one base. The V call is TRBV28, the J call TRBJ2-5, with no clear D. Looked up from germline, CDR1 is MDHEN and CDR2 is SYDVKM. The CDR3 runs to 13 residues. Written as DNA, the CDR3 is TGTGCCAGCAGTTTGTCGACACAAGAGGCCCAGTACTTC. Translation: CASSLSTQEAQYF.

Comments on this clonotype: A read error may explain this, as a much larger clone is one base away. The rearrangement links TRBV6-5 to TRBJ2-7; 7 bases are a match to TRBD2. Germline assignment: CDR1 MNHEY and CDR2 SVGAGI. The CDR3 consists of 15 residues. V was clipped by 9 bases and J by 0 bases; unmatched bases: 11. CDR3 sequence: CARRPGEGPSYEQYF. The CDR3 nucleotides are TGTGCCAGAAGACCCGGGGAGGGACCCTCCTACGAGCAGTACTTC.

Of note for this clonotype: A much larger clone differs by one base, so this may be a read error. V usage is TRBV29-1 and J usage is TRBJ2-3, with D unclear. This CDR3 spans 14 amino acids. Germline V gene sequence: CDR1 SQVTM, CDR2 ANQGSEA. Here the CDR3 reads CGVAIHGGADTQYF. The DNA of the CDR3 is TGCGGCGTTGCAATCCACGGTGGGGCAGATACGCAGTATTTT.

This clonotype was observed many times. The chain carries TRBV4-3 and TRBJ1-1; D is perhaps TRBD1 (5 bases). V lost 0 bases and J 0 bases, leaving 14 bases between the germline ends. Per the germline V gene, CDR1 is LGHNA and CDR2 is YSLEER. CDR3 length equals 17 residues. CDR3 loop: CASSQDTVSRVNTEAFF. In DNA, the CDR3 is TGCGCCAGCAGCCAAGATACGGTGAGCAGGGTGAACACTGAAGCTTTCTTT.

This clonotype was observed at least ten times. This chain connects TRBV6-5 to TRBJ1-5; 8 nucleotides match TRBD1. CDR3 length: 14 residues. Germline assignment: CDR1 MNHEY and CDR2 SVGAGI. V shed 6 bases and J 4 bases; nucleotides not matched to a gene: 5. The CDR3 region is CASSPGGGNQPQHF. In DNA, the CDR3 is TGTGCCAGCAGCCCAGGGGGCGGGAATCAGCCCCAGCATTTT.

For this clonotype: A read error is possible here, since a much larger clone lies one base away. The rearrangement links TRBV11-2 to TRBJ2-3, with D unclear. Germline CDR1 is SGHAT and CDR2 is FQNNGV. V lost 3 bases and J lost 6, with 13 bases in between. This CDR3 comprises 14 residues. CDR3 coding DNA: TGTGCCAGCAGCTTTGGGCTAGAAGCCGATACGCAGTATTTT. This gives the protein CASSFGLEADTQYF.

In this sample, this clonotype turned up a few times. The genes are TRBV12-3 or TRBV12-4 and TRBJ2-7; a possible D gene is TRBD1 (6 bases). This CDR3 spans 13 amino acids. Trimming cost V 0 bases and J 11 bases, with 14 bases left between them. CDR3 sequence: CASSLAGTKFKYF. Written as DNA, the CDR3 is TGTGCCAGCAGTTTAGCTGGGACAAAATTTAAGTACTTC.

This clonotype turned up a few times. The CDR3 DNA is TGTGCCAGCAGCGGGAACCAGGGGGCCTTTCTAGATACGCAGTATTTT. Protein: CASSGNQGAFLDTQYF. This chain connects TRBV9 to TRBJ2-3, with 8 bases that match TRBD1. The CDR3 extends over 16 amino acids. Trimming at V came to 3 bases and at J to 5 bases, leaving 11 bases not matched to a gene. Germline V gene data show CDR1 as SGDLS and CDR2 as YYNGEE.

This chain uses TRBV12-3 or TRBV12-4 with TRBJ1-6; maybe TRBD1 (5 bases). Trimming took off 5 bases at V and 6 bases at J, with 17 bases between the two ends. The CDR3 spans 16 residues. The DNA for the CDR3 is TGTGCCAGCAGTATAGAGGTCAGGGTGACTAATTCACCCCTCCACTTT. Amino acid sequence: CASSIEVRVTNSPLHF.

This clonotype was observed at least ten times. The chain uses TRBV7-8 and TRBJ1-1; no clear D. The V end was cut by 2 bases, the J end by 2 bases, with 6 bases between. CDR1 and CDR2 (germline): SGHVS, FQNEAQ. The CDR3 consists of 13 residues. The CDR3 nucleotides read TGTGCCAGCAGCTTATACAGAAACACTGAAGCTTTCTTT. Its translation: CASSLYRNTEAFF.

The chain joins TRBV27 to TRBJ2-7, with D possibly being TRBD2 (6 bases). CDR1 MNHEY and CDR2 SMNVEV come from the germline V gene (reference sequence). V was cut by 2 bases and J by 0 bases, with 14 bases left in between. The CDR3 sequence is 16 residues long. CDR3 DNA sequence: TGTGCCAGCAGTTTAAATGTCCCCGGGAGCTCCTACGAGCAGTACTTC. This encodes CASSLNVPGSSYEQYF.

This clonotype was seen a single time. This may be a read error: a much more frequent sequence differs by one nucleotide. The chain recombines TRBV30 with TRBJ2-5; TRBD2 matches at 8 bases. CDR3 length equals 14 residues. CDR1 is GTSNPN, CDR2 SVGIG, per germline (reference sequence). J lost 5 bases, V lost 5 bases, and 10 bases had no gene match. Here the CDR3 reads CAWDYSGDVETQYF. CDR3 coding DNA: TGTGCCTGGGACTATAGCGGGGATGTCGAGACCCAGTACTTC.

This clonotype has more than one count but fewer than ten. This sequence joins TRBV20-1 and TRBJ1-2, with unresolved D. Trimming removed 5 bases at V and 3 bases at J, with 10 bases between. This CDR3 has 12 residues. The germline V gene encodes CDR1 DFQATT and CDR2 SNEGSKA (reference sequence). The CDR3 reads CSAPSEYYGYTF. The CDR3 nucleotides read TGCAGTGCTCCTTCCGAGTACTATGGCTACACCTTC.

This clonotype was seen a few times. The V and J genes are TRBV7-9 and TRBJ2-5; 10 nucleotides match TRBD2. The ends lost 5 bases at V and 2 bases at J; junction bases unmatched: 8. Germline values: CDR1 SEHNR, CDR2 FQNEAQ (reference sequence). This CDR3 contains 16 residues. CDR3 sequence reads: CASSRLAGVLQETQYF. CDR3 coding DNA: TGTGCCAGCAGCCGGCTAGCGGGAGTTTTACAAGAGACCCAGTACTTC.